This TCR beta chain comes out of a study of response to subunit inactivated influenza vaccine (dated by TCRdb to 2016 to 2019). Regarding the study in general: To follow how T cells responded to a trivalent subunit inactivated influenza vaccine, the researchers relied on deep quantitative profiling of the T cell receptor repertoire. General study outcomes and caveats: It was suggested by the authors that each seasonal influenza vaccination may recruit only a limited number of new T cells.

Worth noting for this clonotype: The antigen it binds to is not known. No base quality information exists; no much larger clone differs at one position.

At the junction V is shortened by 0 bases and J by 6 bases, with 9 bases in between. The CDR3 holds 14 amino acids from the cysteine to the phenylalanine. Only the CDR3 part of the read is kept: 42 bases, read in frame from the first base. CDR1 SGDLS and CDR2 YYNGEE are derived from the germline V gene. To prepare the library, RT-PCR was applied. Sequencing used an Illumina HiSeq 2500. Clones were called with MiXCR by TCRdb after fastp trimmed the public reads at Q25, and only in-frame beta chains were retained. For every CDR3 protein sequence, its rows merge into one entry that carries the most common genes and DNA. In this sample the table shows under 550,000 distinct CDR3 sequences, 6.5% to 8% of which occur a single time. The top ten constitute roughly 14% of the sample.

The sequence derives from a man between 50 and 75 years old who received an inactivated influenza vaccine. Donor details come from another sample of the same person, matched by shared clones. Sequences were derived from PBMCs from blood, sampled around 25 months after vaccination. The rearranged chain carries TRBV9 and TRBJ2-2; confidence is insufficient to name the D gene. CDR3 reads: CASSVGTVAGELFF. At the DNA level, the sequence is TGTGCCAGCAGCGTAGGAACAGTTGCCGGGGAGCTGTTTTTT.